Listed below are T cell receptor beta chains from one sample, sequenced in a study of beta chain features in type 1 diabetes. The method was immunoSEQ multiplex PCR; TCRdb's version includes in-frame clones alone and lacks a portion of them. The table lists 600,000 to 650,000 clones, about 16% of them singletons. Sample: naive CD4+ T cells from blood. The receptors stem from a man aged 18-30 years in good health. Each CDR3 is given with its conserved first and last residue. The D gene is left open where the match is weak. For some rows the clone size is stated as once, few or many, or as a class when expanded; others skip it.

size: .; J: TRBJ2-2; D: TRBD1; V: TRBV27; DNA: TGTGCCAGCAGTAGGGGACAGGCTCTTTTGACCGGGGAGCTGTTTTTT; CDR3: CASSRGQALLTGELFF
size: .; J: TRBJ2-5; D: .; V: TRBV4-2; DNA: TGTGCCAGCAGCCAAGAAGGGGGGCCCAAAGAGACCCAGTACTTC; CDR3: CASSQEGGPKETQYF
size: few; J: TRBJ2-7; D: .; V: TRBV21-1; DNA: TGTGCCAGCAGCAACGGGGCGTCCGAGCAGTACTTC; CDR3: CASSNGASEQYF
size: .; J: TRBJ1-5; D: .; V: TRBV6-5; DNA: TGTGCCAGCAGGCCCAGAAGCAATCAGCCCCAGCATTTT; CDR3: CASRPRSNQPQHF
size: few; J: TRBJ2-7; D: TRBD2; V: TRBV5-1; DNA: TGCGCCAGCAGCCTGGCCGGGACTAGCACATACGAGCAGTACTTC; CDR3: CASSLAGTSTYEQYF
size: few; J: TRBJ1-4; D: TRBD1; V: TRBV7-6; DNA: TGTGCCAGCAGCTTTTTCCCGGGACAGCCTAATGAAAAACTGTTTTTT; CDR3: CASSFFPGQPNEKLFF
size: .; J: TRBJ2-2; D: .; V: TRBV7-2; DNA: TGTGCCAGCAGCCAATACAGGGGACTGAACACCGGGGAGCTGTTTTTT; CDR3: CASSQYRGLNTGELFF
size: .; J: TRBJ2-7; D: TRBD2; V: TRBV14; DNA: TGTGCCAGCAGCCCGCGGGAGGGGCGGACTGGGGAGCAGTACTTC; CDR3: CASSPREGRTGEQYF
size: few; J: TRBJ2-3; D: .; V: TRBV6-1; DNA: TGTGCCGAGGGACCGGCAGGCGGTACAGATACGCAGTATTTT; CDR3: CAEGPAGGTDTQYF
size: few; J: TRBJ2-1; D: TRBD2; V: TRBV7-2; DNA: TGTGCCAGCAGCTTCCAATCTGGGCTAGCGGTGAACAATGAGCAGTTCTTC; CDR3: CASSFQSGLAVNNEQFF
size: .; J: TRBJ2-5; D: TRBD1; V: TRBV5-1; DNA: TGCGCCAGCAGCTTGGCGGGGACAGGCGAAGAGACCCAGTACTTC; CDR3: CASSLAGTGEETQYF
size: few; J: TRBJ2-1; D: .; V: TRBV11-2; DNA: TGTGCCAGCAGCTTAGAAGTCGTCAATGAGCAGTTCTTC; CDR3: CASSLEVVNEQFF
size: few; J: TRBJ2-2; D: .; V: TRBV7-8; DNA: TGTGCCAGCAGCCCCAGGATGAACACCGGGGAGCTGTTTTTT; CDR3: CASSPRMNTGELFF
size: few; J: TRBJ2-1; D: TRBD2; V: TRBV7-9; DNA: TGTGCCAGCAGCACACCGGGACTAGGCTGGAATGAGCAGTTCTTC; CDR3: CASSTPGLGWNEQFF
size: few; J: TRBJ2-7; D: TRBD2; V: TRBV7-2; DNA: TGTGCCAGCAGCTGGATGACTAGCGGGAGCTACGAGCAGTACTTC; CDR3: CASSWMTSGSYEQYF
size: .; J: TRBJ2-7; D: .; V: TRBV18; DNA: TGTGCCAGCTCACCAGACAGGTCCTACGAGCAGTACTTC; CDR3: CASSPDRSYEQYF
size: .; J: TRBJ2-7; D: .; V: TRBV29-1; DNA: TGCAGCGTCCTCCGAGACAGAAGCTCCTACGAGCAGTACTTC; CDR3: CSVLRDRSSYEQYF
size: few; J: TRBJ2-3; D: TRBD2; V: TRBV4-2; DNA: TGTGCCAGCAGCCAAGTGACTAGCGGGCGCACAGATACGCAGTATTTT; CDR3: CASSQVTSGRTDTQYF
size: few; J: TRBJ2-3; D: .; V: TRBV11-2; DNA: TGTGCCAGCAGCTTAGGGCTTCAAGGAGATACGCAGTATTTT; CDR3: CASSLGLQGDTQYF